This T cell receptor (beta chain) was sequenced during a study of stem cell transplantation in POMP-related autoinflammatory disease. The wider study: Impaired MHC class I-dependent CD8+ differentiation was hypothesized from defective thymoproteasomes. Study outcomes and limitations: Unique TRB V-J gene pairings were limited in number in patients with PRAID.

The CDR3 loop spans 15 amino acids. Trimming cost V 2 bases and J 2 bases; bases outside gene matches: 3. In germline, CDR1 is MNHEY, CDR2 SVGAGI. Profiled with immunoSEQ multiplex PCR; TCRdb holds only in-frame clones, not every one. This sample carries tens of thousands of clones, just over 90% of them seen once, and the ten largest clones take around 0.72%. In its sample, this clone was seen once. Its antigen is not identified. This receptor was taken from a human patient with POMP-related autoinflammation and immune dysregulation (PRAID). Some T cells may trace back to the graft donor. Sequencing used CD4+ T cells from PBMCs, obtained after stem cell transplantation. V is TRBV6-5 and J is TRBJ2-5; 9 nucleotides agree with TRBD2. CDR3 region: CASSYGLAYQETQYF. CDR3 bases: TGTGCCAGCAGTTACGGACTAGCGTATCAAGAGACCCAGTACTTC.